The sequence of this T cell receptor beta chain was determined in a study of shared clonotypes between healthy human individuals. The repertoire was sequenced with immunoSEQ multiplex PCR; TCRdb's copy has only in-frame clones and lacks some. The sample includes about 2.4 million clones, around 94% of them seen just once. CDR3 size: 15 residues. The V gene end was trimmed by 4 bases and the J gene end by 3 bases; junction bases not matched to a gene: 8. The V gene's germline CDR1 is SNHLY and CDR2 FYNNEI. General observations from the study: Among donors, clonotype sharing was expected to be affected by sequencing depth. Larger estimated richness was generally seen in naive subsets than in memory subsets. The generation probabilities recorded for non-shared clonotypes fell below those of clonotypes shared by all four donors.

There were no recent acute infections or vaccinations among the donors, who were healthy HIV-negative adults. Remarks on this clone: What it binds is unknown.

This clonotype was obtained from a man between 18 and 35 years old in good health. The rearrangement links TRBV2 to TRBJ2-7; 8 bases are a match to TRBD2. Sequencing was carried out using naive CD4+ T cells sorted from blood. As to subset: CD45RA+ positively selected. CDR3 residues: CASSVGRGADYEQYF. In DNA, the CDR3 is TGTGCCAGCAGTGTAGGGCGGGGGGCCGACTACGAGCAGTACTTC.